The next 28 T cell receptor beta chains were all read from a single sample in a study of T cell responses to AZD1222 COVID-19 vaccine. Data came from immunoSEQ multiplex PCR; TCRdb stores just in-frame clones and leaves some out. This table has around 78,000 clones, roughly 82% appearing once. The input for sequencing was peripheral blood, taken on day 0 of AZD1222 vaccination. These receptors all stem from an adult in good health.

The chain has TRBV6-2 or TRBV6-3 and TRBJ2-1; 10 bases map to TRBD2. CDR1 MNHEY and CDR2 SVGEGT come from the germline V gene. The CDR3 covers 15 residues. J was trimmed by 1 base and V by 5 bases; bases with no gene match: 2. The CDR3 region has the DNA TGTGCCAGCAGTATAGCGGGAGGTTCCTACAATGAGCAGTTCTTC. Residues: CASSIAGGSYNEQFF.

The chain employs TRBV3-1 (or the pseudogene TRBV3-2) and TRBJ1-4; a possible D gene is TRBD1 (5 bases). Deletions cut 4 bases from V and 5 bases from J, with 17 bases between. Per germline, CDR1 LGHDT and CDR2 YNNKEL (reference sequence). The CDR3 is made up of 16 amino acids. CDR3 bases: TGTGCCAGCAGCCTAGACGCAGACAGCTTCAATGAAAAACTGTTTTTT. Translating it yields CASSLDADSFNEKLFF.

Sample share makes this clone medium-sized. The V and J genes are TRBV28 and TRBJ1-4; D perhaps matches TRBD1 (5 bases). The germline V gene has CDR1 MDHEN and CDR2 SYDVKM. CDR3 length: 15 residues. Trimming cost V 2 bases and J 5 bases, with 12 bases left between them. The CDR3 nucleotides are TGTGCCAGCAGTTTAGGGGCGGCGGGGAATGAAAAACTGTTTTTT. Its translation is CASSLGAAGNEKLFF.

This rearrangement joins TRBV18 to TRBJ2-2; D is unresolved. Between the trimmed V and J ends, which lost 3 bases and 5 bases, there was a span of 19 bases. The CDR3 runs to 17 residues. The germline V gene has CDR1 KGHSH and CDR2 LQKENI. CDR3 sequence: CASSPNLSGLGTGELFF. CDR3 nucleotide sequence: TGTGCCAGCTCACCTAACCTCTCAGGCCTGGGGACCGGGGAGCTGTTTTTT.

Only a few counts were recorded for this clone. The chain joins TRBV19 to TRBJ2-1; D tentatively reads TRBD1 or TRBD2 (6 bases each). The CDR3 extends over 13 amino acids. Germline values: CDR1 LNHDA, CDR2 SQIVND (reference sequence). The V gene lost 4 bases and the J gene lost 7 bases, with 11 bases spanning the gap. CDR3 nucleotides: TGTGCCAGTAGTAGACAAGGGGGGAATGAGCAGTTCTTC. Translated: CASSRQGGNEQFF.

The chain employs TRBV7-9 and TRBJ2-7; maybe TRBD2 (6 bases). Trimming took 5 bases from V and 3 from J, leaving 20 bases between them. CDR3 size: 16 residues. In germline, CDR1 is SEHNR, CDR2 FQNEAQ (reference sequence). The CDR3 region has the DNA TGTGCCAGCAGCCCGGACCCCGGGACTCTCCTCTACGAGCAGTACTTC. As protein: CASSPDPGTLLYEQYF.

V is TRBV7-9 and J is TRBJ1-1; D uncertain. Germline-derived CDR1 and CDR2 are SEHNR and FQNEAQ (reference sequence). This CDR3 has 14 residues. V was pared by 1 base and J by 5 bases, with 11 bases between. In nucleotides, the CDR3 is TGTGCCAGCAGCTTAGAGGTCCGAGGGACTGAAGCTTTCTTT. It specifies CASSLEVRGTEAFF.

DNA for the CDR3: TGTGCCTGGAGTGTCTTGGGACCGGGTAATGAAAAACTGTTTTTT. This gives the protein CAWSVLGPGNEKLFF. The chain recombines TRBV30 with TRBJ1-4, with D possibly being TRBD1 (5 bases). The V gene's germline CDR1 is GTSNPN and CDR2 SVGIG (reference sequence). CDR3 length equals 15 residues. Deletions cut 0 bases from V and 4 bases from J, with 12 bases between.

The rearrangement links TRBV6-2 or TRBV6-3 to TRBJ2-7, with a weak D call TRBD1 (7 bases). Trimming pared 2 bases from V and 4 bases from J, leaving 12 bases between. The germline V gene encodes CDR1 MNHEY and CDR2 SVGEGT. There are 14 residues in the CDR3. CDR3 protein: CASSYKEGAYEQYF. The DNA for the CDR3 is TGTGCCAGCAGTTACAAGGAGGGGGCGTACGAGCAGTACTTC.

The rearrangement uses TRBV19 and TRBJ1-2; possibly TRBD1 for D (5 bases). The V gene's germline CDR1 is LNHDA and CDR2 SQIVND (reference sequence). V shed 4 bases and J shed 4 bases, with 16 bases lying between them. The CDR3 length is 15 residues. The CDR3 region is CASSNPGGAAYGYTF. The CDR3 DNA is TGTGCCAGTAGTAACCCAGGTGGGGCGGCCTATGGCTACACCTTC.

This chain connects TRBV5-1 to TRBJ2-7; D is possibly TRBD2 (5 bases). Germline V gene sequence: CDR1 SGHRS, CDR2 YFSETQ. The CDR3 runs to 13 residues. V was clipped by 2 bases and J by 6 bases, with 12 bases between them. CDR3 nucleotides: TGCGCCAGCAGCTTAGACCAAGAGGGCGAGCAGTACTTC. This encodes CASSLDQEGEQYF.

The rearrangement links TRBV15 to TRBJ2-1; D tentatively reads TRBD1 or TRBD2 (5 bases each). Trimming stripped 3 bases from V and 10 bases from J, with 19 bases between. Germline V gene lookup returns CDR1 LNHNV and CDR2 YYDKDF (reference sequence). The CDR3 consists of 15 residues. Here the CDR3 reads CATSRGQGPGLEQFF. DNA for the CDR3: TGTGCCACCAGCAGGGGTCAGGGACCAGGATTGGAGCAGTTCTTC.

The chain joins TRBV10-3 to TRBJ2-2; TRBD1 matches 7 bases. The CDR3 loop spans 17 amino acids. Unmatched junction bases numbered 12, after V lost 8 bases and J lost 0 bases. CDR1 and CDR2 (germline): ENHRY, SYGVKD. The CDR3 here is CAILGQGENANTGELFF. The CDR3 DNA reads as TGTGCCATCCTTGGGCAGGGGGAAAACGCGAACACCGGGGAGCTGTTTTTT.

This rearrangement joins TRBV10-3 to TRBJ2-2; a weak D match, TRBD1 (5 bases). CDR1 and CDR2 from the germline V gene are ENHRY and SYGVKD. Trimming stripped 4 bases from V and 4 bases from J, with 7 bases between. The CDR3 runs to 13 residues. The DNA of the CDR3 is TGTGCCATCAGTGCAACAGGCACCGGGGAGCTGTTTTTT. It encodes CAISATGTGELFF.

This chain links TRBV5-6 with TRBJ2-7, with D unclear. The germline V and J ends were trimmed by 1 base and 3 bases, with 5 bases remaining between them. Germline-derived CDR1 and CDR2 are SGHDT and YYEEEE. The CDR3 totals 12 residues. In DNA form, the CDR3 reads TGTGCCAGCAGCTTGTCGAACTACGAGCAGTACTTC. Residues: CASSLSNYEQYF.

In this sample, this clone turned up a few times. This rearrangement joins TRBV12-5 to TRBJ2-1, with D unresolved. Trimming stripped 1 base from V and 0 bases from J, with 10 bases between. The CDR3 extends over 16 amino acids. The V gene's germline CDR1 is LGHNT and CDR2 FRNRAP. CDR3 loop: CASGLGHPGSYNEQFF. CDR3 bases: TGTGCTAGTGGTTTGGGCCACCCTGGCTCCTACAATGAGCAGTTCTTC.

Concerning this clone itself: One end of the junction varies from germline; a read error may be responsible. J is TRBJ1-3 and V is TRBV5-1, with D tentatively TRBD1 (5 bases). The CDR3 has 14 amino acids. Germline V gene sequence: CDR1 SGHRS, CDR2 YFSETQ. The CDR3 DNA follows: TGCGCCAGCAGCCGGGACCCCGCTGGAGACACCATATATTTT. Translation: CASSRDPAGDTIYF.

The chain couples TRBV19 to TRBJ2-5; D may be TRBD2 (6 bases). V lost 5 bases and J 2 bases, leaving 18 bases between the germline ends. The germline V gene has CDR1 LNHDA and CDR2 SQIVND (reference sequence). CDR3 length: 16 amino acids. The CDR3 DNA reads TGTGCCAGTAGTTTGGCCCCCCTTGCGGGACAAGAGACCCAGTACTTC. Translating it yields CASSLAPLAGQETQYF. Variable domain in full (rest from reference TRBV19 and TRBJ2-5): DGGITQSPKYLFRKEGQNVTLSCEQNLNHDAMYWYRQDPGQGLRLIYYSQIVNDFQKGDIAEGYSVSREKKESFPLTVTSAQKNPTAFYLCASSLAPLAGQETQYFGPGTRLLVL.

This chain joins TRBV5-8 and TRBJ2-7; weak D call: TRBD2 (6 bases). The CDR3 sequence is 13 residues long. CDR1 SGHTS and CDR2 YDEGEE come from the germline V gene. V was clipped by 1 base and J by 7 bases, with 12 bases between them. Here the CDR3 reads CASSLKRAGEQYF. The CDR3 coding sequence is TGTGCCAGCAGCTTGAAACGGGCGGGGGAGCAGTACTTC.

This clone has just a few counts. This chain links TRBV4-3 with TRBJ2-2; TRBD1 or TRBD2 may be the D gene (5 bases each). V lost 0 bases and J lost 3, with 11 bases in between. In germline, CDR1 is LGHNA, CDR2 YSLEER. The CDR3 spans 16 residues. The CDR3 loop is CASSQETGPYTGELFF. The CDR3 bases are TGCGCCAGCAGCCAAGAAACGGGGCCATACACCGGGGAGCTGTTTTTT.

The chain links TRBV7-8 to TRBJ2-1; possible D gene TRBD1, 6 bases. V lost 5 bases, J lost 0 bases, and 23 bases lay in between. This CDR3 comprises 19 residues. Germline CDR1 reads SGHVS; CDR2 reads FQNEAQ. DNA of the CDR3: TGTGCCAGCAGCCCACTAGAGGTCCAGGACAGAAGCTCCTACAATGAGCAGTTCTTC. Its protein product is CASSPLEVQDRSSYNEQFF.

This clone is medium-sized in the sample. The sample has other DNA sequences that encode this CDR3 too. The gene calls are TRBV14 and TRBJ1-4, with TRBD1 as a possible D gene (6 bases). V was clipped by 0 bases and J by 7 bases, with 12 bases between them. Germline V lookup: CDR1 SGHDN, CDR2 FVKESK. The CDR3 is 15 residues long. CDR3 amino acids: CASSQDAGAGEKLFF. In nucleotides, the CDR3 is TGTGCCAGCAGCCAAGATGCGGGGGCTGGTGAAAAACTGTTTTTT.

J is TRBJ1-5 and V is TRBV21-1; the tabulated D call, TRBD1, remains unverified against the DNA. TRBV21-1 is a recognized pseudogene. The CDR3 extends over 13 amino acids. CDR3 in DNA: TGTGCCAGCCGAGGAAGGGGAAATCAGCCCCAGCATTTT. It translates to CASRGRGNQPQHF.

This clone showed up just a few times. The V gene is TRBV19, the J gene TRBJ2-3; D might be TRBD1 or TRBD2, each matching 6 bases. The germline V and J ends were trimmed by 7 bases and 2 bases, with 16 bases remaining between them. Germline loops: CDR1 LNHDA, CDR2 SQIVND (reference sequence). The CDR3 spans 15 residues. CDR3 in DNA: TGTGCCAGTACCATGGGGGGCGGTACCACAGATACGCAGTATTTT. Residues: CASTMGGGTTDTQYF. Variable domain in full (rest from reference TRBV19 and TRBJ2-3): DGGITQSPKYLFRKEGQNVTLSCEQNLNHDAMYWYRQDPGQGLRLIYYSQIVNDFQKGDIAEGYSVSREKKESFPLTVTSAQKNPTAFYLCASTMGGGTTDTQYFGPGTRLTVL.

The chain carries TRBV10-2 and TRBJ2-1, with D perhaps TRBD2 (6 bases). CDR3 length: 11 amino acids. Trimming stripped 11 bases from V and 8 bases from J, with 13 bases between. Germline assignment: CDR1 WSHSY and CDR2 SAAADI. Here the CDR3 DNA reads TGCGCCGTCGGGAGAGAGTATGAGCAGTTCTTC. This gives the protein CAVGREYEQFF.

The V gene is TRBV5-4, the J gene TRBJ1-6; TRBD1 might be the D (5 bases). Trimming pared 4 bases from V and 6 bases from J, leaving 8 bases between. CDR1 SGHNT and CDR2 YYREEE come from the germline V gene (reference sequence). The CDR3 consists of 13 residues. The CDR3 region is CASSPGSNSPLHF. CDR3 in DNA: TGTGCCAGCAGCCCAGGGAGTAATTCACCCCTCCACTTT.

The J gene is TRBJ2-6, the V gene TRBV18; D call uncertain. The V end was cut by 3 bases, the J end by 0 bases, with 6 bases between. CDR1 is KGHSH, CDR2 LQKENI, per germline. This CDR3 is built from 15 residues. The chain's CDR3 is CASSPAISGANVLTF. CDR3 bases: TGTGCCAGCTCACCTGCCATCTCTGGGGCCAACGTCCTGACTTTC. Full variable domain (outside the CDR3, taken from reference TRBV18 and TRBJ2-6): NAGVMQNPRHLVRRRGQEARLRCSPMKGHSHVYWYRQLPEEGLKFMVYLQKENIIDESGMPKERFSAEFPKEGPSILRIQQVVRGDSAAYFCASSPAISGANVLTFGAGSRLTVL.

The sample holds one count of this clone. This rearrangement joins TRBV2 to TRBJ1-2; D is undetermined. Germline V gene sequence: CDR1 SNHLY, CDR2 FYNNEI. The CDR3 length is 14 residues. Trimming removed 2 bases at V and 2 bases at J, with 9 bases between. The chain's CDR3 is CASSELRGNYGYTF. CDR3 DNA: TGTGCCAGCAGTGAACTCCGAGGGAACTATGGCTACACCTTC. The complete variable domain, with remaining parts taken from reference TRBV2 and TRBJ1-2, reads EPEVTQTPSHQVTQMGQEVILRCVPISNHLYFYWYRQILGQKVEFLVSFYNNEISEKSEIFDDQFSVERPDGSNFTLKIRSTKLEDSAMYFCASSELRGNYGYTFGSGTRLTVV.